This TCR beta chain was sequenced in a study of T-cell reconstitution after alpha-beta-depleted transplantation in children. Study observations and caveats: Newly generated T cells supplied most T-cell counts and diversity one year post-transplant. Surviving thymic progenitors and recipient T cells were the source of high TCRbeta diversity at day 60 in some patients. Alpha-beta T cells present about two months after transplant were reported to originate from several hundred expanded graft clones.

This clonotype has ten or more counts. The antigen is unknown. The library targeted TCRbeta and was prepared with unique molecular identifiers. TCRdb re-derived calls from the PCR reads in MiXCR, one entry per CDR3 protein. Of 500,000 to 750,000 distinct CDR3 sequences in the sample, roughly 30% are singletons; the top ten hold 30% to 40%. The receptor's source is a boy under three years old with Wiskott-Aldrich syndrome, due to receive a stem cell transplant. The sequencing used PBMCs, collected before TCRalphabeta/CD19-depleted stem cell transplant.

CDR3: CASTLRGGVLNSPLHF. Here the CDR3 DNA reads TGTGCCAGCACCCTCAGGGGAGGGGTTTTGAATTCACCCCTCCACTTT. The chain couples TRBV28 to TRBJ1-6; perhaps TRBD1 as D (6 bases). Deletions cut 7 bases from V and 7 bases from J, with 20 bases between. The germline CDR1 and CDR2 sequences are MDHEN and SYDVKM. This CDR3 has 16 residues.